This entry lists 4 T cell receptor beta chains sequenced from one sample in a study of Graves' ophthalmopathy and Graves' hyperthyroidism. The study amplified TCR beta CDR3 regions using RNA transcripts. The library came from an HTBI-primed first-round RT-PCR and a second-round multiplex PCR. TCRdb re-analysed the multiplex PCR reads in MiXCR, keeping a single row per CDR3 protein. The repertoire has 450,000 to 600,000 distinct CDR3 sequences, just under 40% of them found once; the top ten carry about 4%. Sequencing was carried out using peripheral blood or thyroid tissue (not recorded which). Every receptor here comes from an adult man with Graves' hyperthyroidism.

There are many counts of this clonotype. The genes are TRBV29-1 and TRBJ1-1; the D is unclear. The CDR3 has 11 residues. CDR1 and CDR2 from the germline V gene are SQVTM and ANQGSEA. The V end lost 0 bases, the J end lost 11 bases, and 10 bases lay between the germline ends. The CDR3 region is CSVEDESRAFF. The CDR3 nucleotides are TGCAGCGTTGAAGATGAATCTCGCGCTTTCTTT.

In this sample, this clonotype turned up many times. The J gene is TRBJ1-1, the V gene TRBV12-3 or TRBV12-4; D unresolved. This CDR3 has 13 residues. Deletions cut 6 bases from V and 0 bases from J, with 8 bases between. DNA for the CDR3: TGTGCCAGCAGCCTTAAAATGAACACTGAAGCTTTCTTT. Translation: CASSLKMNTEAFF.

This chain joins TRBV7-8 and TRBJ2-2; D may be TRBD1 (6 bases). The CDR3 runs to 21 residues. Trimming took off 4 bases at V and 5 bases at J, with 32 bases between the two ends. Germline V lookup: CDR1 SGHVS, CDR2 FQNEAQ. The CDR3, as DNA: TGTGCCAGCAGCTCTCCATATGGTCTGCGGCAGGGGACCTTACGTACCGGGGAGCTGTTTTTT. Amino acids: CASSSPYGLRQGTLRTGELFF. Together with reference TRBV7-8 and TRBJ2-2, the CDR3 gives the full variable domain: GAGVSQSPRYKVAKRGQDVALRCDPISGHVSLFWYQQALGQGPEFLTYFQNEAQLDKSGLPSDRFFAERPEGSVSTLKIQRTQQEDSAVYLCASSSPYGLRQGTLRTGELFFGEGSRLTVL.

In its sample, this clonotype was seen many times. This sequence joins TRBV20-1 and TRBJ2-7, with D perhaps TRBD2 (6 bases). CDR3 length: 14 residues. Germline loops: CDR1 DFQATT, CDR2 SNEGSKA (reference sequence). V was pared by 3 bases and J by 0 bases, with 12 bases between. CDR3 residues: CSARRDGGSYEQYF. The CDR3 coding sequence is TGCAGTGCTAGGCGGGACGGCGGCTCCTACGAGCAGTACTTC.